What follows describes a single T cell receptor beta chain. These data originate in a study of blood T cell repertoires in COVID-19. Study at large: Sources were T cells, B-cell-depleted T cells, or PBMCs; the material itself was cDNA or gDNA.

V dropped 0 bases and J dropped 5; count of bases not matched to a gene: 9. Germline V lookup: CDR1 LGHNA, CDR2 YSLEER. The CDR3 is 18 amino acids. The assay was immunoSEQ multiplex PCR, and TCRdb's table has in-frame clones only and misses some. The repertoire holds about 170,000 clones, with roughly 87% as singletons. The receptor was isolated from a woman in her 70s with acute or convalescent COVID-19. The source material was peripheral blood. This chain joins TRBV4-3 and TRBJ2-5, with TRBD2 identical over 13 bases. CDR3 sequence (DNA): TGCGCCAGCAGCCAAGATAGGGGGACTAGCGGGGTCCGGGAGACCCAGTACTTC. This translates into CASSQDRGTSGVRETQYF.